The entry below describes one TCR beta chain. The entry originates in a study of blood T cell repertoires in COVID-19. Using immunoSEQ multiplex PCR, the repertoire was profiled, and TCRdb retains in-frame clones only, with some absent. Here the sample spans some 130,000 clones, about 91% being singletons. Sequenced material: peripheral blood. The TCR sequence derives from a man aged 50 to 59 with acute or convalescent COVID-19.

The CDR3 DNA sequence: TGTGCCAGCACCGCACAGGGGGCGTCGGGTGAAAAACTGTTTTTT. Amino acid sequence: CASTAQGASGEKLFF. The chain has TRBV2 and TRBJ1-4; the match to TRBD1 covers 9 bases. Germline assignment: CDR1 SNHLY and CDR2 FYNNEI. CDR3 length equals 15 residues. J lost 7 bases, V lost 7 bases, and 10 bases had no gene match.